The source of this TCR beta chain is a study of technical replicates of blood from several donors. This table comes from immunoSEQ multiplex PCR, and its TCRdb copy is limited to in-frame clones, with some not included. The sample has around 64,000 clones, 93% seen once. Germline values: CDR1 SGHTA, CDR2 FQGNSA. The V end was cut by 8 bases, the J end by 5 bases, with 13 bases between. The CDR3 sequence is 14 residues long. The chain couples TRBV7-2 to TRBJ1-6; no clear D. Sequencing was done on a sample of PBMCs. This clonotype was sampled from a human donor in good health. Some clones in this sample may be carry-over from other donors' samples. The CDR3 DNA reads TGTGCCAGCGTCGCCCGATACAATAATTCACCCCTCCACTTT. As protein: CASVARYNNSPLHF. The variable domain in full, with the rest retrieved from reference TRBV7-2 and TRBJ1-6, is GAGVSQSPSNKVTEKGKDVELRCDPISGHTALYWYRQSLGQGLEFLIYFQGNSAPDKSGLPSDRFSAERTGGSVSTLTIQRTQQEDSAVYLCASVARYNNSPLHFGNGTRLTVT.